A selection of T cell receptor beta chains follows, all from one sample in a study of control samples from healthy donors and cancer patients. Here immunoSEQ multiplex PCR was the method, and the copy in TCRdb shows in-frame clones only, minus some. The sample carries about 53,000 clones, about 85% recorded once. The sequencing sample was made of PBMCs. Every receptor here comes from a man aged 60-69 years with head and neck cancer. Each CDR3 is given with its conserved first and last residue. Fields, in order: clone size, D gene, V gene, J gene, CDR3 protein, CDR3 DNA. A D gene is named only where the DNA matches it firmly. Expanded clones get a size class; other rows say once, few or many, or leave the size out.

>NA|TRBD1|TRBV5-1|TRBJ2-7
CASSLGQGRSYEQYF
TGCGCCAGCAGCTTAGGACAGGGGCGATCCTACGAGCAGTACTTC
>once|TRBD1|TRBV3-1/TRBV3-2|TRBJ2-4
CASSQDRANIQYF
TGTGCCAGCAGCCAGGACAGGGCGAACATTCAGTACTTC
>NA|TRBD2|TRBV4-2|TRBJ2-3
CASSQDAAGTSVDTQYF
TGTGCCAGCAGCCAAGATGCAGCAGGAACTAGCGTCGATACGCAGTATTTT
>NA|NA|TRBV2|TRBJ2-5
CASAPRVGRETQYF
TGTGCCAGTGCCCCTCGGGTCGGAAGGGAGACCCAGTACTTC
>once|NA|TRBV7-2|TRBJ1-1
CASSSPRSGASAFF
TGTGCCAGCAGCTCCCCCCGGTCAGGGGCGTCAGCTTTCTTT
>NA|NA|TRBV5-4|TRBJ2-7
CASSPAGRARTTSTHF
TGTGCCAGCAGCCCGGCGGGCCGGGCACGGACCACTTCAACCCACTTC
>NA|TRBD1|TRBV7-9|TRBJ1-2
CASSPNRGQGAYYGYTF
TGTGCCAGCAGCCCGAACCGGGGACAGGGGGCATACTATGGCTACACCTTC
>NA|TRBD1|TRBV4-2|TRBJ2-7
CASSQFTGGYEQYF
TGTGCCAGCAGCCAATTTACAGGGGGGTACGAGCAGTACTTC
>NA|NA|TRBV9|TRBJ1-2
CASSVTGVSYGYTF
TGTGCCAGCAGCGTAACAGGAGTCTCCTATGGCTACACCTTC
>once|NA|TRBV7-9|TRBJ2-3
CASARGTDTQYF
TGTGCCAGCGCTAGGGGGACAGATACGCAGTATTTT
>NA|NA|TRBV29-1|TRBJ1-1
CSVVRQNTEAFF
TGCAGCGTTGTACGACAGAACACTGAAGCTTTCTTT
>once|NA|TRBV15|TRBJ2-1
CATSRGGYNEQFF
TGTGCCACCAGCAGAGGTGGATACAATGAGCAGTTCTTC
>NA|NA|TRBV18|TRBJ1-6
CASSPTSGTSSYNSPLHF
TGTGCCAGCTCACCTACCTCGGGCACGAGCTCCTATAATTCACCCCTCCACTTT
>once|NA|TRBV6-2/TRBV6-3|TRBJ2-7
CASSSSDRDEQYF
TGTGCCAGCAGCTCATCAGATCGCGACGAGCAGTACTTC
>NA|TRBD1|TRBV3-1/TRBV3-2|TRBJ1-4
CASSQVGQGREKLFF
TGTGCCAGCAGCCAAGTTGGACAGGGGCGGGAAAAACTGTTTTTT
>NA|NA|TRBV29-1|TRBJ2-3
CSVEDYGFFGSTDTQYF
TGCAGCGTTGAAGATTACGGGTTCTTCGGAAGCACAGATACGCAGTATTTT
>NA|TRBD1|TRBV5-4|TRBJ2-2
CASSRTGTGELFF
TGTGCCAGCAGCCGGACAGGAACCGGGGAGCTGTTTTTT
>NA|NA|TRBV7-9|TRBJ1-4
CASSFGGFREKLFF
TGTGCCAGCAGCTTTGGGGGCTTTCGGGAAAAACTGTTTTTT
>NA|NA|TRBV3-1/TRBV3-2|TRBJ1-5
CASSQVEGQPQHF
TGTGCCAGCAGCCAAGTCGAGGGGCAACCCCAGCATTTT
>NA|TRBD2|TRBV5-6|TRBJ2-7
CASSLASGWNEQYF
TGTGCCAGCAGCTTGGCTAGCGGGTGGAACGAGCAGTACTTC
>NA|NA|TRBV5-4|TRBJ2-7
CASSFYSYEQYF
TGTGCCAGCAGTTTTTACTCCTACGAGCAGTACTTC
>NA|TRBD1|TRBV3-1/TRBV3-2|TRBJ1-6
CASSQGQGRSPLHF
TGTGCCAGCAGCCAAGGACAGGGTCGATCACCCCTCCACTTT
>NA|NA|TRBV11-3|TRBJ2-5
CASSLDGGSQETQYF
TGTGCCAGCAGCTTAGATGGGGGCTCGCAAGAGACCCAGTACTTC
>NA|NA|TRBV7-2|TRBJ1-1
CASSLVAYSTTEAFF
TGTGCCAGCAGCTTAGTGGCATACTCGACCACTGAAGCTTTCTTT
>NA|TRBD1|TRBV27|TRBJ1-2
CASSPGGFGGYTF
TGTGCCAGCAGTCCAGGGGGGTTTGGTGGCTACACCTTC
>NA|NA|TRBV11-3|TRBJ2-7
CASSLEGIKPTGYEQYF
TGTGCCAGCAGCTTAGAGGGGATCAAGCCGACGGGCTACGAGCAGTACTTC
>NA|TRBD1|TRBV7-2|TRBJ2-7
CASTGQDAAYEQYF
TGTGCCAGCACTGGACAGGACGCAGCCTACGAGCAGTACTTC
>NA|TRBD2|TRBV7-9|TRBJ2-5
CASSRLSGSGKETQYF
TGTGCCAGCAGCCGCCTCAGCGGGAGCGGGAAAGAGACCCAGTACTTC
>NA|TRBD2|TRBV19|TRBJ2-2
CASSTPTSGAGELFF
TGTGCCAGTAGTACCCCGACTAGCGGAGCCGGGGAGCTGTTTTTT
>NA|TRBD2|TRBV2|TRBJ2-1
CASSDPGLAGINEQFF
TGTGCCAGCAGTGACCCCGGACTAGCGGGAATAAATGAGCAGTTCTTC
>few|TRBD1|TRBV6-6|TRBJ2-4
CASNRQQGGIQYF
TGTGCCAGCAATCGACAACAGGGGGGAATTCAGTACTTC
>NA|NA|TRBV5-4|TRBJ2-2
CASSLGLMNTGELFF
TGTGCCAGCAGCTTGGGTCTGATGAACACCGGGGAGCTGTTTTTT
>NA|TRBD2|TRBV3-1/TRBV3-2|TRBJ2-3
CASSPGLAGTTDTQYF
TGTGCCAGCAGCCCCGGACTAGCGGGCACCACAGATACGCAGTATTTT
>NA|NA|TRBV9|TRBJ2-7
CASSVGEVSDYEQYF
TGTGCCAGCAGCGTAGGGGAGGTCAGTGACTACGAGCAGTACTTC
>NA|NA|TRBV18|TRBJ2-3
CASSPRGPAGTDTQYF
TGTGCCAGCTCACCCCGGGGGCCAGCAGGCACAGATACGCAGTATTTT
>NA|NA|TRBV28|TRBJ1-1
CASSRMGTAMNTEAFF
TGTGCCAGCAGTCGCATGGGTACAGCGATGAACACTGAAGCTTTCTTT
>NA|NA|TRBV2|TRBJ1-1
CASRVQANTEAFF
TGTGCCAGCAGGGTGCAGGCGAACACTGAAGCTTTCTTT
>NA|NA|TRBV28|TRBJ1-1
CASSSAVGYEAFF
TGTGCCAGCAGTTCTGCGGTCGGCTATGAAGCTTTCTTT
>NA|TRBD2|TRBV3-1/TRBV3-2|TRBJ2-3
CASSRYSGGRTDTQYF
TGTGCCAGCAGCCGTTACAGCGGGGGGCGCACAGATACGCAGTATTTT
>NA|TRBD2|TRBV3-1/TRBV3-2|TRBJ2-2
CASSGTSGNTGELFF
TGTGCCTCAAGTGGAACTAGCGGAAACACCGGGGAGCTGTTTTTT
>once|TRBD1|TRBV4-3|TRBJ1-6
CASSQEGQGANSPLHF
TGCGCCAGCAGCCAAGAGGGGCAGGGGGCCAACTCACCCCTCCACTTT
>NA|TRBD1|TRBV5-1|TRBJ2-1
CASSQRDSNNEQFF
TGCGCCAGCAGCCAACGGGACAGCAACAATGAGCAGTTCTTC